What follows is one T cell receptor beta chain and its context. Its matching antigen is unknown. The PCR employed 60 Vbeta primers together with 13 Jbeta primers. Repertoires were generated with immunoSEQ multiplex PCR, while TCRdb's copy carries only in-frame clones and drops some. Of about 200,000 clones listed, less than 80% are singletons. CDR1 and CDR2 from the germline V gene are SNHLY and FYNNEI. The germline V and J ends were trimmed by 0 bases and 1 base, with 7 bases remaining between them. The CDR3 runs to 15 residues. These data come from a study of cytomegalovirus exposure and HLA in healthy donors. General study results and limits: A few CMV-associated chains proved CMV antigen-specific in vitro.

The chain uses TRBV2 and TRBJ1-5; D not certain. The sequencing sample was made of PBMCs. The TCR was taken from a girl aged 2-10 years in good health and CMV-seronegative. This CDR3 is CASSEASVSNQPQHF. For the CDR3, the DNA is TGTGCCAGCAGTGAAGCGAGCGTCAGCAATCAGCCCCAGCATTTT.